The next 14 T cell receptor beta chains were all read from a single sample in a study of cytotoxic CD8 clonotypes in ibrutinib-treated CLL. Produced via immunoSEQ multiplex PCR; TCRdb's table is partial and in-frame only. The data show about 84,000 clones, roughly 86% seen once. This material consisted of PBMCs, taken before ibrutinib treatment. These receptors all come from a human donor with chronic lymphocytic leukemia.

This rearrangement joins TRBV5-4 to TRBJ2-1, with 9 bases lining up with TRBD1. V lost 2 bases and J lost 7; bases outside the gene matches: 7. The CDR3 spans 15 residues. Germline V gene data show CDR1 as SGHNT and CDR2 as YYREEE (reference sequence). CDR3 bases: TGTGCCAGCAGCTTCACGGGACAGGGTAAGAATGAGCAGTTCTTC. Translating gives CASSFTGQGKNEQFF.

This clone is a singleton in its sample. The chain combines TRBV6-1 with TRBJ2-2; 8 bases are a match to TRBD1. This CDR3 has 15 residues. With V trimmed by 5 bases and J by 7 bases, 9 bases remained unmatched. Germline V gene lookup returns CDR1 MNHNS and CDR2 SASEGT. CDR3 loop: CASSPWDRQIGELFF. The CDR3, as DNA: TGTGCCAGCAGTCCTTGGGACAGGCAAATCGGGGAGCTGTTTTTT.

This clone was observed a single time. The CDR3 here is CASSQANHGGETQYF. The DNA for the CDR3 is TGCGCCAGCAGCCAAGCTAATCACGGCGGAGAGACCCAGTACTTC. The rearrangement links TRBV4-3 to TRBJ2-5; no firm D call. Germline assignment: CDR1 LGHNA and CDR2 YSLEER. This CDR3 contains 15 residues. Trimming took 1 base from V and 4 from J, leaving 13 bases between them.

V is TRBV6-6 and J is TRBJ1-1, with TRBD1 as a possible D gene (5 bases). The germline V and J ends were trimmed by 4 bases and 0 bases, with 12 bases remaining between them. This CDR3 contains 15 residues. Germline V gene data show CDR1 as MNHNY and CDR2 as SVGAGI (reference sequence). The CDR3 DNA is TGTGCCAGCAGTTCGGGGGACCGGATGAACACTGAAGCTTTCTTT. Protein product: CASSSGDRMNTEAFF.

CDR3 protein: CAWSDRGLVAGNTIYF. In nucleotides, the CDR3 is TGTGCCTGGAGCGACAGGGGGCTGGTTGCTGGAAACACCATATATTTT. The chain joins TRBV30 to TRBJ1-3, with 10 bases aligning to TRBD1. The germline V gene encodes CDR1 GTSNPN and CDR2 SVGIG (reference sequence). The CDR3 spans 16 residues. The V and J ends lost 3 bases and 2 bases, in that order; junction bases with no gene match: 7.

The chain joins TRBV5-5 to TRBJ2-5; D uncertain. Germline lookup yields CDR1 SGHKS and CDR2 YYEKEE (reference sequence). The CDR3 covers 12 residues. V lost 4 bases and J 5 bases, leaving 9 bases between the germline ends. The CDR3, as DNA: TGTGCCAGCAGCCCCTTAGGGGAGACCCAGTACTTC. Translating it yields CASSPLGETQYF. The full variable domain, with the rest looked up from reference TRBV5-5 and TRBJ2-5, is DAGVTQSPTHLIKTRGQQVTLRCSPISGHKSVSWYQQVLGQGPQFIFQYYEKEERGRGNFPDRFSARQFPNYSSELNVNALLLGDSALYLCASSPLGETQYFGPGTRLLVL.

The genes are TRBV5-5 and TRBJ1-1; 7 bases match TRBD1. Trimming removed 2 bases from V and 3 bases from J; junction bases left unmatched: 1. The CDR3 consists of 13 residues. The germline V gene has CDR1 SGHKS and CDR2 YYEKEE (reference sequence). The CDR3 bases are TGTGCCAGCAGCTTCACAGGGGACACTGAAGCTTTCTTT. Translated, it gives CASSFTGDTEAFF.

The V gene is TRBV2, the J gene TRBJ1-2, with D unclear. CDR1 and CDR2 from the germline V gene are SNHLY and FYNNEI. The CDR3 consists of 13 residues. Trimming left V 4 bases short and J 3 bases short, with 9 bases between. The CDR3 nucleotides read TGTGCCAGCAGTGGTCAGATTTACTATGGCTACACCTTC. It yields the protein CASSGQIYYGYTF.

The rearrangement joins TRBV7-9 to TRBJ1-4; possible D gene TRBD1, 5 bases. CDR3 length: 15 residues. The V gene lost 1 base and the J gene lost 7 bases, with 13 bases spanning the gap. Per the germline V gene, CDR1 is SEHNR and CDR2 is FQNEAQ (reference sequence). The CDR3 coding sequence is TGTGCCAGCAGCTTAGGGCAGACGGGGGGTGAAAAACTGTTTTTT. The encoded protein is CASSLGQTGGEKLFF.

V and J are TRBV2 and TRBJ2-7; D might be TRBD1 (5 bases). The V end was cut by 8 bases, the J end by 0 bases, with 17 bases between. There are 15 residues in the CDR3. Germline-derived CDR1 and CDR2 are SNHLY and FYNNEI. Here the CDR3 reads CASLADLQGSYEQYF. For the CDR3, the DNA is TGTGCCAGCCTGGCGGACCTTCAGGGCTCCTACGAGCAGTACTTC.

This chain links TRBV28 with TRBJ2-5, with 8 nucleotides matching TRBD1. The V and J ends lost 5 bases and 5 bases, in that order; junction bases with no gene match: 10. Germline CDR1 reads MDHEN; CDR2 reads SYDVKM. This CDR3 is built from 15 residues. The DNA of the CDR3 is TGTGCCAGCAGTCCTATTGGACAGGGTTCGGAGACCCAGTACTTC. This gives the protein CASSPIGQGSETQYF.

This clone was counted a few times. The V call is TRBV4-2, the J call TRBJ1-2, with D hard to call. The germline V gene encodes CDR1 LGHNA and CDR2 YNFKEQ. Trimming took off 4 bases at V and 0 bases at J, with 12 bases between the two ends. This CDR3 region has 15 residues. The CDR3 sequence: CASSRESGANYGYTF. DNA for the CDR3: TGTGCCAGCAGCCGAGAGAGTGGAGCTAACTATGGCTACACCTTC.

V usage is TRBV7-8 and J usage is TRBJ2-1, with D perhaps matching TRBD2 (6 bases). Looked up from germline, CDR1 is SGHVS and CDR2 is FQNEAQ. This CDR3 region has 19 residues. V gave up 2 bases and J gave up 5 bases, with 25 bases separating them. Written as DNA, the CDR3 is TGTGCCAGCAGCTTAAACCGGAGGGCCGGGACTCGGACAAACAATGAGCAGTTCTTC. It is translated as CASSLNRRAGTRTNNEQFF.

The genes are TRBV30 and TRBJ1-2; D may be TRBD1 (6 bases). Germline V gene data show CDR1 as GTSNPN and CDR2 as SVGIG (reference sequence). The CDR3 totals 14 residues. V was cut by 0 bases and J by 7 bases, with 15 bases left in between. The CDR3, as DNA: TGTGCCTGGAGTGTAGTTCCAGGGGAGTCTGGCTACACCTTC. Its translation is CAWSVVPGESGYTF. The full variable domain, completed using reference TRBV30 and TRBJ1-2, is SQTIHQWPATLVQPVGSPLSLECTVEGTSNPNLYWYRQAAGRGLQLLFYSVGIGQISSEVPQNLSASRPQDRQFILSSKKLLLSDSGFYLCAWSVVPGESGYTFGSGTRLTVV.